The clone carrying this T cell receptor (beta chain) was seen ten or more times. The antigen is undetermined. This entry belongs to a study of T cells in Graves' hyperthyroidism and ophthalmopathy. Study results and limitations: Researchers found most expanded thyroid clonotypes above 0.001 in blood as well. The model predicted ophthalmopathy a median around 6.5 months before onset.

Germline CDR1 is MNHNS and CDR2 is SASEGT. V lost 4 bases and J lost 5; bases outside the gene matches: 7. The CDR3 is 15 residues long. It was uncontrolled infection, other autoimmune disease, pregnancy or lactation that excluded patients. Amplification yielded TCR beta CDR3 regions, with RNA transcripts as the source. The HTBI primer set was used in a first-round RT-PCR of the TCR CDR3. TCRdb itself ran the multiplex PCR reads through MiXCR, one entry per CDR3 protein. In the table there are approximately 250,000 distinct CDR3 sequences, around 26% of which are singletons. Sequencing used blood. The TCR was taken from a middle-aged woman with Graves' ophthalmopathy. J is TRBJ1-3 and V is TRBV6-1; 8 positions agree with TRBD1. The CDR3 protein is CASSVDRGGRNTIYF. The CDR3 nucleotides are TGTGCCAGCAGTGTCGACAGGGGCGGGCGAAACACCATATATTTT.